The source of this T cell receptor beta chain is a study of T cell responses to AZD1222 COVID-19 vaccine. General observations from the study: Elevations in Spike-specific TCR breadth and depth followed administration of two AZD1222 doses. Dominant at 160-218 and 743-854, vaccine-associated CD4 TCRs also spanned spike.

The assay was immunoSEQ multiplex PCR, and TCRdb's table has in-frame clones only and misses some. The profile shows 150,000 to 200,000 clones, roughly 92% of them singletons. V was trimmed by 0 bases and J by 3 bases, leaving 11 bases between them. The CDR3 has 15 residues. In germline, CDR1 is MGHRA, CDR2 YSYEKL. As regards this clone: The antigen is not known.

The genes are TRBV4-1 and TRBJ1-2; D remains ambiguous. The source material was peripheral blood, sampled 28 days after the second AZD1222 dose. The receptor's source is an adult who received the AZD1222 COVID-19 vaccine. CDR3 region: CASSQEGQPHYGYTF. The DNA for the CDR3 is TGCGCCAGCAGCCAAGAGGGCCAGCCGCACTATGGCTACACCTTC.